This is a list of T cell receptor beta chains from one sample in a study of esophageal squamous cell carcinoma under preoperative chemotherapy. TCRdb re-called the PCR reads with MiXCR, one entry per CDR3 protein. The sample includes approximately 15,000 distinct CDR3 sequences, roughly 66% of them seen just once. The sample was collected from a patient given preoperative chemotherapy. The receptor set was obtained from a human donor with esophageal squamous cell carcinoma. The donor label of this sample is uncertain. Both conserved end residues are part of each CDR3. D genes are given only for firm matches. Clone size is shown for a subset of rows, as once, few, many or a class of expanded clone.

j_call | clone_size | cdr3_length | v_call | d_call | cdr3_aa | cdr3_nt
TRBJ2-5 | - | 15 | TRBV7-9 | TRBD2 | CASSLTSGSLETQYF | TGTGCCAGCAGCCTCACTAGCGGGAGTTTAGAGACCCAGTACTTT
TRBJ2-3 | few | 12 | TRBV6-1 | - | CASSEDVDTQYF | TGTGCCAGCAGTGAAGATGTAGATACGCAGTATTTT
TRBJ2-7 | - | 14 | TRBV7-2 | - | CASSLHYLSPEQYF | TGTGCCAGCAGCTTACACTATCTCTCGCCCGAGCAGTACTTC
TRBJ2-3 | - | 16 | TRBV14 | - | CASSQVGLTRTDTQYF | TGTGCCAGCAGCCAAGTTGGGCTGACCCGCACAGATACGCAGTATTTT
TRBJ2-1 | - | 17 | TRBV6-1 | TRBD2 | CASTSFYSGSPNNEQFF | TGTGCCAGCACAAGTTTTTATAGCGGGAGTCCGAACAATGAGCAGTTCTTC
TRBJ2-5 | few | 21 | TRBV6-4 | TRBD2 | CASSDSVSVGTSGREQETQYF | TGTGCCAGCAGTGACTCAGTATCTGTGGGGACTAGCGGGAGGGAACAAGAGACCCAGTACTTC
TRBJ2-4 | - | 13 | TRBV6-1 | - | CARGLCAKDTQYF | TGTGCCAGGGGTTTGTGCGCCAAGGACACTCAGTATTTC
TRBJ2-5 | - | 15 | TRBV7-6 | TRBD2 | CASSLGAGVLETQYF | TGTGCCAGCAGCTTAGGAGCGGGAGTGTTAGAGACCCAGTACTTC
TRBJ2-5 | - | 16 | TRBV6-1 | - | CASSAESVISRETQYF | TGTGCCAGCAGTGCGGAATCAGTGATATCACGAGAGACCCAGTACTTC
TRBJ2-5 | - | 11 | TRBV12-3/TRBV12-4 | - | CASRQIGTQYF | TGTGCCAGCAGACAAATCGGGACCCAGTACTTC
TRBJ2-1 | many | 14 | TRBV6-5 | - | CASRYGPTKNEQFF | TGTGCCAGCAGATACGGGCCCACTAAGAATGAGCAGTTCTTC
TRBJ2-7 | - | 13 | TRBV10-2 | - | CAGGGGDPHEQYF | TGCGCCGGAGGGGGGGGGGACCCTCACGAGCAGTACTTC
TRBJ2-7 | - | 14 | TRBV6-1 | - | CATSQDWGSYEQYF | TGTGCCACCTCACAGGATTGGGGTTCCTACGAGCAGTACTTC
TRBJ2-4 | - | 15 | TRBV6-1 | TRBD2 | CASLKLAGGGETQYF | TGTGCCAGTCTAAAACTAGCGGGGGGGGGGGAGACCCAGTATTTC
TRBJ2-2 | - | 15 | TRBV6-1 | TRBD1 | CASSRTGASTGTQFF | TGTGCCAGCAGCCGAACAGGGGCCAGCACCGGGACGCAGTTTTTT
TRBJ2-3 | - | 20 | TRBV6-1 | TRBD2 | CASSSRGLLSGLATTDTQYF | TGTGCCAGCAGCTCACGAGGTCTCCTCTCGGGACTAGCGACTACAGATACGCAGTATTTT
TRBJ2-3 | - | 14 | TRBV12-3/TRBV12-4 | - | CASTLGGTTDTQYF | TGTGCCAGCACCTTGGGGGGAACCACAGATACGCAGTATTTT
TRBJ2-1 | few | 15 | TRBV6-5 | - | CASSYSTGVGNEQFF | TGTGCCAGCAGTTACTCGACGGGGGTGGGCAATGAACAGTTCTTC
TRBJ2-3 | - | 17 | TRBV6-1 | TRBD2 | CASSEARGWARSDTQYF | TGTGCCAGCAGTGAAGCGCGGGGGTGGGCCCGATCAGATACGCAGTATTTT
TRBJ2-2 | many | 12 | TRBV7-2 | - | CASSLDTGELFF | TGTGCCAGCAGCTTAGACACCGGGGAGCTGTTTTTT
TRBJ2-5 | - | 9 | TRBV7-3 | - | CANPREQYF | TGTGCCAACCCGAGGGAGCAGTACTTC
TRBJ2-3 | few | 15 | TRBV6-4 | - | CASSDSIGATDTQYF | TGTGCCAGCAGTGACTCGATCGGCGCCACAGATACGCAGTATTTT
TRBJ2-2 | - | 15 | TRBV6-1 | - | CASSALAQNTGTLYF | TGTGCCAGCAGTGCACTAGCCCAGAACACCGGGACGCTGTATTTT
TRBJ2-3 | - | 14 | TRBV6-1 | TRBD2 | CGSAGVGATDTQYF | TGTGGCAGCGCGGGGGTGGGAGCCACAGATACGCAGTATTTC
TRBJ2-1 | - | 16 | TRBV24-1 | TRBD2 | CATSATSGRGYNEQFF | TGTGCCACCAGTGCTACTAGCGGGAGGGGGTACAATGAGCAGTTCTTC
TRBJ2-1 | - | 11 | TRBV7-6 | - | CASSDYNEQFF | TGTGCCAGCAGCGACTACAATGAGCAGTTCTTC
TRBJ2-7 | medium-sized | 13 | TRBV6-6 | - | CASSSREPYEQYF | TGTGCCAGCAGTTCCAGGGAGCCCTACGAGCAGTACTTC
TRBJ2-3 | - | 14 | TRBV6-5 | - | CAGSYGRWKDTQYF | TGTGCGGGCAGTTACGGGCGTTGGAAAGATACCCAGTATTTT
TRBJ2-5 | - | 14 | TRBV6-1 | - | CAGRGGREEKTQYF | TGTGCGGGCAGGGGGGGCCGGGAGGAAAAGACCCAGTACTTC
TRBJ2-2 | medium-sized | 14 | TRBV6-1 | TRBD1 | CASRSQGDAGELFF | TGTGCCAGCAGGTCGCAGGGGGACGCCGGGGAGCTGTTTTTT
TRBJ2-3 | once | 15 | TRBV10-3 | - | CAMGDGGGDKDTQYF | TGTGCCATGGGTGACGGCGGTGGGGACAAAGATACGCAGTATTTC
TRBJ2-1 | - | 15 | TRBV9 | TRBD1 | CASSVVGTGADEQFF | TGTGCCAGCAGCGTAGTAGGGACAGGGGCGGATGAGCAGTTCTTC
TRBJ2-3 | - | 14 | TRBV6-1 | - | CASMSGVHTETQYF | TGTGCCAGCATGTCGGGTGTCCACACAGAGACGCAGTATTTT
TRBJ2-4 | - | 16 | TRBV6-1 | - | CASSEAPGWAKNTQYF | TGTGCCAGCAGTGAAGCGCCGGGGTGGGCGAAAAACACGCAGTACTTC
TRBJ2-3 | - | 15 | TRBV6-2/TRBV6-3 | - | CASRVGAREGDTQYF | TGTGCCAGCAGGGTCGGAGCGAGAGAAGGAGATACGCAGTATTTT
TRBJ2-5 | - | 14 | TRBV7-6 | - | CASSLAGGAETQYF | TGTGCCAGCAGCTTAGCGGGGGGGGCAGAGACCCAGTACTTC
TRBJ2-2 | - | 13 | TRBV10-3 | - | CAISLQGTGELFF | TGTGCCATCAGCCTCCAGGGTACCGGGGAGCTGTTTTTT
TRBJ2-1 | - | 14 | TRBV6-1 | TRBD2 | CASGTSGGADELFF | TGTGCCAGCGGAACTAGCGGGGGCGCTGATGAGCTGTTTTTC
TRBJ2-2 | - | 14 | TRBV6-1 | - | CASSEGAGTEALYF | TGTGCCAGCAGTGAGGGAGCAGGGACCGAGGCGCTGTATTTT
TRBJ2-1 | - | 13 | TRBV6-1 | TRBD1 | CASSQGAYNEQFF | TGTGCCAGCAGTCAGGGGGCGTACAATGAGCAGTTCTTC
TRBJ2-3 | - | 14 | TRBV12-3/TRBV12-4 | - | CASSGRGAKDTQYF | TGTGCCAGCTCGGGGCGAGGAGCCAAAGATACGCAGTATTTC
TRBJ2-5 | many | 15 | TRBV6-5 | TRBD1 | CASSYSPDRAETQYF | TGTGCCAGCAGTTACTCCCCGGACAGGGCTGAGACCCAGTACTTC